This TCR beta chain was recorded in a study of T cell changes during pregnancy in multiple sclerosis. This table comes from immunoSEQ multiplex PCR, and its TCRdb copy is limited to in-frame clones, with some not included. The top ten clones hold about 1.5% of a sample with about 59,000 clones, approximately 91% of them seen once. V lost 4 bases, J lost 0 bases, and 13 bases lay in between. This CDR3 region has 15 residues. The germline V gene has CDR1 GTSNPN and CDR2 SVGIG (reference sequence). Sequenced material: peripheral blood, taken in the second trimester of pregnancy. The sequence was obtained from a female donor with multiple sclerosis, enrolled in a pregnancy study. The rearrangement links TRBV30 to TRBJ1-3, with no clear D. The CDR3 loop reads CAWNRGTNSGNTIYF. Here the CDR3 DNA reads TGTGCCTGGAATCGAGGAACCAACTCTGGAAACACCATATATTTT.